This T cell receptor (beta chain) was sequenced in a study of early T cells in non-severe SARS-CoV-2 infection. Study in general: Chains stayed unpaired after sequencing of bulk RNA from unsorted whole blood.

V lost 6 bases and J 3 bases, leaving 15 bases between the germline ends. The CDR3 runs to 14 residues. Per the germline V gene, CDR1 is SNHLY and CDR2 is FYNNEI. One entry per CDR3 protein, called by TCRdb with MiXCR from the 5' RACE reads. Found here are tens of thousands of distinct CDR3 sequences, under 9% of them singletons; the top ten hold 3.5% to 5%. This clonotype was recorded at least ten times. This specimen was whole blood, taken at baseline. The gene calls are TRBV2 and TRBJ2-7; TRBD1 or TRBD2 may be the D gene (5 bases each). This clonotype originated in an adult who was a healthcare worker with PCR-confirmed SARS-CoV-2 infection or an uninfected control (not recorded which). The CDR3 DNA reads as TGTGCCAGCAGAAGCCCGGGGACCAACTACGAGCAGTACTTC. Residues: CASRSPGTNYEQYF.